Listed below are T cell receptor beta chains from one sample, sequenced in a study of PD-1 blockade in classical Hodgkin lymphoma. Method: immunoSEQ multiplex PCR; TCRdb's copy keeps in-frame clones and lacks some. The profile covers 45,000 to 55,000 clones, with about 84% appearing a single time and around 17% taken by the ten largest. The sequencing used peripheral blood mononuclear cells (PBMCs), collected at baseline. These receptors were obtained from a human donor with classical Hodgkin lymphoma. Each CDR3 is given with its conserved first and last residue. The order of the fields is clone size, D gene, V gene, J gene, CDR3 protein, CDR3 DNA. The D gene is left open where the match is weak. Clone size appears in some rows only: once, few, many, or a class for an expanded clone.

>-|-|TRBV5-1|TRBJ2-1
CASSLGGGKSIYEQFF
TGCGCCAGCAGCTTGGGGGGCGGGAAAAGTATTTATGAGCAGTTCTTC
>once|TRBD1|TRBV12-5|TRBJ2-2
CASGPRGLAGELFF
TGTGCTAGTGGACCCAGGGGGCTCGCCGGGGAGCTGTTTTTT
>-|-|TRBV15|TRBJ2-1
CATSWDSYNEQFF
TGTGCCACCAGCTGGGACTCCTACAATGAGCAGTTCTTC
>-|-|TRBV27|TRBJ2-4
CASSLPAWSPNELAKNIQYF
TGTGCCAGCAGTTTACCGGCGTGGAGCCCAAACGAATTAGCCAAAAACATTCAGTACTTC
>-|-|TRBV7-2|TRBJ1-4
CASSLGAAGKTEKLFF
TGTGCCAGCAGCTTAGGTGCGGCGGGGAAGACCGAAAAACTGTTTTTT
>-|-|TRBV30|TRBJ1-2
CAWMGINYGYTF
TGTGCCTGGATGGGGATTAACTATGGCTACACCTTC
>-|-|TRBV10-3|TRBJ1-3
CAHASGNTIYF
TGTGCCCACGCCTCTGGAAACACCATATATTTT
>-|-|TRBV7-9|TRBJ2-1
CASSPPAGYSYNEQFF
TGTGCCAGCAGCCCCCCGGCGGGATACTCCTACAATGAGCAGTTCTTC
>-|TRBD1|TRBV2|TRBJ1-1
CASTFGDRNTEAFF
TGTGCCAGCACCTTCGGGGACAGGAACACTGAAGCTTTCTTT
>-|-|TRBV11-3|TRBJ2-7
CASSLFGVAYEQYF
TGTGCCAGCAGCTTATTTGGGGTAGCCTACGAGCAGTACTTC
>few|-|TRBV9|TRBJ2-1
CASSVQPTNEQFF
TGTGCCAGCAGCGTGCAACCCACCAATGAGCAGTTCTTC
>-|-|TRBV6-5|TRBJ1-2
CASRRDTLGYGYTF
TGTGCCAGCAGACGGGACACCTTGGGCTATGGCTACACCTTC
>-|-|TRBV6-6|TRBJ1-2
CASILGDRVGGYTF
TGTGCCAGCATTCTTGGGGACCGAGTCGGTGGCTACACCTTC
>once|-|TRBV7-3|TRBJ2-3
CASSGGSSTDTQYF
TGTGCCAGCAGTGGGGGCTCGAGCACAGATACGCAGTATTTT
>-|-|TRBV2|TRBJ1-1
CASSEERDTEAFF
TGTGCCAGCAGTGAAGAGAGAGACACTGAAGCTTTCTTT